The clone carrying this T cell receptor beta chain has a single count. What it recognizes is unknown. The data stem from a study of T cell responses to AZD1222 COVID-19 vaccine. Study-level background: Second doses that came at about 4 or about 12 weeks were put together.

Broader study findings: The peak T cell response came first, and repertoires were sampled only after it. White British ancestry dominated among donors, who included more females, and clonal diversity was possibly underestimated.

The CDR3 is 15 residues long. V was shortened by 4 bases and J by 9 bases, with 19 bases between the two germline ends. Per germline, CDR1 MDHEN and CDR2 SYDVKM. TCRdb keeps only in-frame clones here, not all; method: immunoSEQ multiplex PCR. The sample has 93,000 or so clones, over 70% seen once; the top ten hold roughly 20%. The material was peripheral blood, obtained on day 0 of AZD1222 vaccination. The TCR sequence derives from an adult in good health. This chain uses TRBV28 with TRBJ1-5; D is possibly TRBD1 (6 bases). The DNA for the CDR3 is TGTGCCAGCAGTTCCGCCGGGACACGGCCTTCGCCCCAGCATTTT. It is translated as CASSSAGTRPSPQHF.